The rows below give T cell receptor beta chains drawn from one sample of a study of blood T cell repertoires in COVID-19. Using immunoSEQ multiplex PCR, the repertoire was profiled, and TCRdb retains in-frame clones only, with some absent. The sample records a few hundred thousand clones, roughly nine tenths being singletons. The sequencing sample was made of PBMCs or T cells enriched from blood (not recorded which). The receptor source for this set is a man aged 30 to 45 who had recovered from COVID-19. Each CDR3 is given with its conserved first and last residue. Each record gives: CDR3 protein, CDR3 DNA, J gene, V gene, CDR3 length, D gene, clone size. D genes are given only for firm matches. Size is stated for part of the rows, as once, few or many counts, or as a class when the clone is expanded.

CDR3: CASSSNLLAGGPNEQFF
DNA: TGCGCCAGCAGCTCCAACCTATTGGCGGGAGGGCCCAATGAGCAGTTCTTC
J: TRBJ2-1
V: TRBV5-1
length: 17
D: TRBD2
size: -

CDR3: CASSLQGAYEQFF
DNA: TGTGCCAGCAGCCTACAGGGGGCGTATGAGCAGTTCTTC
J: TRBJ2-1
V: TRBV11-2
length: 13
D: TRBD1
size: -

CDR3: CASSPDRANTEAFF
DNA: TGCGCCAGCAGCCCCGACAGGGCGAACACTGAAGCTTTCTTT
J: TRBJ1-1
V: TRBV5-1
length: 14
D: TRBD1
size: -

CDR3: CASSLPGLATTYEQYF
DNA: TGTGCCAGCAGCTTACCGGGACTAGCGACAACCTACGAGCAGTACTTC
J: TRBJ2-7
V: TRBV11-3
length: 16
D: TRBD2
size: -

CDR3: CASSLGQGNGYTF
DNA: TGTGCCAGCAGCTTGGGACAGGGAAATGGCTACACCTTC
J: TRBJ1-2
V: TRBV5-4
length: 13
D: TRBD1
size: few

CDR3: CASSRVRGGGTEAFF
DNA: TGCGCCAGCAGCCGGGTAAGGGGTGGCGGCACTGAAGCTTTCTTT
J: TRBJ1-1
V: TRBV5-1
length: 15
D: -
size: -

CDR3: CASSEGQAYNEQFF
DNA: TGTGCCAGCAGTGAGGGACAGGCCTACAATGAGCAGTTCTTC
J: TRBJ2-1
V: TRBV28
length: 14
D: TRBD1
size: -

CDR3: CASSSSGTLHADTQYF
DNA: TGTGCCAGCAGCTCCTCCGGGACACTACACGCAGATACGCAGTATTTT
J: TRBJ2-3
V: TRBV9
length: 16
D: -
size: once

CDR3: CASSLSAGDQPQHF
DNA: TGTGCCAGCAGTTTATCGGCGGGCGATCAGCCCCAGCATTTT
J: TRBJ1-5
V: TRBV27
length: 14
D: -
size: -

CDR3: CASSLGAAGSSGYGYTF
DNA: TGTGCCAGCAGCTTAGGAGCGGCAGGGAGTAGCGGCTATGGCTACACCTTC
J: TRBJ1-2
V: TRBV7-2
length: 17
D: -
size: -